One and the same sample provided the 14 T cell receptor beta chains below, sequenced in a study of T cells in Graves' hyperthyroidism and ophthalmopathy. Regions amplified from RNA transcripts were the TCR beta CDR3 regions. First-round RT-PCR with HTBI primers amplified the TCR CDR3 region. TCRdb called the multiplex PCR reads again in MiXCR, with one record for every CDR3 protein. The data contain around 300,000 distinct CDR3 sequences, over 11% of them seen just once; the ten biggest clones take up 20% to 25%. The sequenced sample was blood. The receptor source for this set is a woman in her twenties or thirties with Graves' hyperthyroidism.

This clonotype came up many times. This chain uses TRBV20-1 with TRBJ2-7; D uncertain. The CDR3 consists of 13 residues. V was shortened by 3 bases and J by 5 bases, with 14 bases between the two germline ends. From germline, CDR1 is DFQATT and CDR2 SNEGSKA (reference sequence). CDR3 region: CSARRLIWDEQYF. In nucleotides, the CDR3 is TGCAGTGCTAGGCGACTTATTTGGGACGAGCAGTACTTC.

For this clonotype: A read error is possible here, since a much larger clone lies one base away. The chain uses TRBV11-2 and TRBJ1-1, with 8 positions matching TRBD1. This CDR3 comprises 16 residues. Looked up from germline, CDR1 is SGHAT and CDR2 is FQNNGV. J gave up 1 base and V 5 bases, and 9 bases lay outside the gene matches. CDR3 residues: CASSLIRGRGNTEAFF. The DNA for the CDR3 is TGTGCCAGCAGCCTAATCAGGGGGCGCGGGAACACTGAAGCTTTCTTT.

This clonotype appeared many times. The chain uses TRBV20-1 and TRBJ2-1; D is possibly TRBD2 (5 bases). This CDR3 is 16 amino acids long. V was clipped by 6 bases and J by 8 bases, with 26 bases between them. The V gene's germline CDR1 is DFQATT and CDR2 SNEGSKA (reference sequence). The DNA of the CDR3 is TGCAGTGCGAGTAGCCCTGGACTTACTAGGCGGGATGAGCAGTTCTTC. Translation: CSASSPGLTRRDEQFF.

The table lists this clonotype with a few counts. The gene calls are TRBV7-9 and TRBJ2-1, with D possibly being TRBD2 (6 bases). The CDR3 has 15 residues. The V end was cut by 2 bases, the J end by 7 bases, with 15 bases between. CDR1 is SEHNR, CDR2 FQNEAQ, per germline (reference sequence). The CDR3 nucleotides read TGTGCCAGCAGCTTACCCAGCGGGTTAAGGAATGAGCAGTTCTTC. Translating gives CASSLPSGLRNEQFF. Based on the CDR3 plus reference TRBV7-9 and TRBJ2-1, the full variable domain is DTGVSQNPRHKITKRGQNVTFRCDPISEHNRLYWYRQTLGQGPEFLTYFQNEAQLEKSRLLSDRFSAERPKGSFSTLEIQRTEQGDSAMYLCASSLPSGLRNEQFFGPGTRLTVL.

In its sample, this clonotype was seen a few times. The CDR3 DNA sequence: TGTGCCAGCAGCACACAGGTTAAGGAGACCCAGTACTTC. The encoded protein is CASSTQVKETQYF. The genes are TRBV7-2 and TRBJ2-5; D is perhaps TRBD1 (5 bases). The V gene's germline CDR1 is SGHTA and CDR2 FQGNSA. The CDR3 is made up of 13 amino acids. The V and J ends lost 5 bases and 5 bases respectively, with 12 bases between them.

This chain links TRBV2 with TRBJ1-2; possibly TRBD1 for D (5 bases). There are 13 residues in the CDR3. V lost 6 bases and J lost 4, with 12 bases in between. Germline V lookup: CDR1 SNHLY, CDR2 FYNNEI. The CDR3 nucleotides are TGTGCCAGCAGGCCCGACAGCCTCTATGGCTACACCTTC. Encoded protein: CASRPDSLYGYTF. Drawing the rest from reference TRBV2 and TRBJ1-2, the complete variable domain is EPEVTQTPSHQVTQMGQEVILRCVPISNHLYFYWYRQILGQKVEFLVSFYNNEISEKSEIFDDQFSVERPDGSNFTLKIRSTKLEDSAMYFCASRPDSLYGYTFGSGTRLTVV.

This clonotype was recorded many times. The V gene is TRBV7-8, the J gene TRBJ2-5; D gene ambiguous. Per germline, CDR1 SGHVS and CDR2 FQNEAQ. V was shortened by 1 base and J by 0 bases, with 3 bases between the two germline ends. The CDR3 runs to 13 residues. CDR3 nucleotides: TGTGCCAGCAGCTTAGGAGACCAAGAGACCCAGTACTTC. This codes for CASSLGDQETQYF.

This clonotype was found many times. The rearrangement joins TRBV7-2 to TRBJ1-3, with D uncertain. Germline V gives CDR1 SGHTA, CDR2 FQGNSA. V was trimmed by 5 bases and J by 4 bases, leaving 12 bases between them. The CDR3 covers 14 residues. CDR3 in amino acids: CASSKPSGGNTIYF. CDR3 coding DNA: TGTGCCAGCAGCAAGCCTAGTGGGGGAAACACCATATATTTT. Combining the CDR3 with reference TRBV7-2 and TRBJ1-3 gives the whole variable domain GAGVSQSPSNKVTEKGKDVELRCDPISGHTALYWYRQSLGQGLEFLIYFQGNSAPDKSGLPSDRFSAERTGGSVSTLTIQRTQQEDSAVYLCASSKPSGGNTIYFGEGSWLTVV.

This clonotype has a count of ten or more. The V and J genes are TRBV2 and TRBJ2-2; D is perhaps TRBD2 (5 bases). Germline V lookup: CDR1 SNHLY, CDR2 FYNNEI. V lost 8 bases and J lost 6, with 13 bases in between. This CDR3 is 13 amino acids long. CDR3 DNA: TGTGCCAGCCATCAGACTACAGCCGGGGAGCTGTTTTTT. This sequence encodes CASHQTTAGELFF.

There are a few counts of this clonotype. The chain is built from TRBV7-2 and TRBJ1-6; D is unresolved. CDR1 is SGHTA, CDR2 FQGNSA, per germline. V lost 6 bases, J lost 3 bases, and 12 bases lay in between. The CDR3 has 15 amino acids. The CDR3 DNA sequence: TGTGCCAGCAGTCCGCAGATGGACTATAATTCACCCCTCCACTTT. As protein: CASSPQMDYNSPLHF.

This rearrangement joins TRBV11-2 to TRBJ2-1; D possibly corresponds to TRBD2 (5 bases). V lost 5 bases and J 4 bases, leaving 18 bases between the germline ends. The CDR3 runs 16 residues. CDR1 and CDR2 from the germline V gene are SGHAT and FQNNGV. The CDR3 DNA sequence: TGTGCCAGCAGCCCGACTGGCGGAGGAACTTACAATGAGCAGTTCTTC. Translation: CASSPTGGGTYNEQFF.

This clonotype has more than one count but fewer than ten. This chain joins TRBV29-1 and TRBJ2-1; the D gene could be TRBD1 or TRBD2 (7 bases each). The CDR3 length is 15 residues. In germline, CDR1 is SQVTM, CDR2 ANQGSEA. Trimming removed 2 bases at V and 1 base at J, with 12 bases between. CDR3 region: CSVERRGGSYNEQFF. The CDR3 nucleotides read TGCAGCGTTGAACGCAGGGGGGGATCCTACAATGAGCAGTTCTTC.

This clonotype was observed at least ten times. The chain is built from TRBV28 and TRBJ2-5; no firm D call. This CDR3 spans 13 amino acids. Deletions cut 5 bases from V and 2 bases from J, with 9 bases between. Germline CDR1 MDHEN, CDR2 SYDVKM. CDR3 bases: TGTGCCAGCAGTGCAACGGTACAAGAGACCCAGTACTTC. This codes for CASSATVQETQYF.

A single count supports this clonotype. Just one base apart from a much larger clone, this may be a read error. The CDR3 ends on some other residue instead of the conserved phenylalanine or tryptophan, so this is likely a read error. V gene TRBV18 combines with J gene TRBJ1-2; D ambiguous. Trimming removed 2 bases at V and 5 bases at J, with 12 bases between. Germline CDR1 KGHSH, CDR2 LQKENI. The CDR3 length is 14 residues. CDR3 sequence (DNA): TGTGCCAGCTCACCAATACGGTCGTCGTATGGCTACACCTCC. Its translation is CASSPIRSSYGYTS.